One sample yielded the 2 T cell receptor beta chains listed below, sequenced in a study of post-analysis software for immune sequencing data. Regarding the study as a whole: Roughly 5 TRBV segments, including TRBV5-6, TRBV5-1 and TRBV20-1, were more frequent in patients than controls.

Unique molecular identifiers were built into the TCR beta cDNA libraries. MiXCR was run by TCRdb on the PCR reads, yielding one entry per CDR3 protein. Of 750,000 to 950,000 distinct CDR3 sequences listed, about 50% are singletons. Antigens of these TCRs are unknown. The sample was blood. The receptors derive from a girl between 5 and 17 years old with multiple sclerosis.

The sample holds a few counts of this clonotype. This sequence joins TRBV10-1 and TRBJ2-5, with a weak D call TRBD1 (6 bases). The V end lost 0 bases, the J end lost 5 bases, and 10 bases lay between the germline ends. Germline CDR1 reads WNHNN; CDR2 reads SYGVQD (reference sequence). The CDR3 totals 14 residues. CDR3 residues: CASSESARGETQYF. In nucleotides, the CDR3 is TGCGCCAGCAGTGAGTCTGCCAGGGGCGAGACCCAGTACTTC.

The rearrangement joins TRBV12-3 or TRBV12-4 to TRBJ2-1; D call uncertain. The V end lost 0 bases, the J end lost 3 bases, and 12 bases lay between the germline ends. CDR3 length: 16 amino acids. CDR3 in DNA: TGTGCCAGCAGTTTAGCGATGAAGGCGTTCTACAATGAGCAGTTCTTC. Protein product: CASSLAMKAFYNEQFF.